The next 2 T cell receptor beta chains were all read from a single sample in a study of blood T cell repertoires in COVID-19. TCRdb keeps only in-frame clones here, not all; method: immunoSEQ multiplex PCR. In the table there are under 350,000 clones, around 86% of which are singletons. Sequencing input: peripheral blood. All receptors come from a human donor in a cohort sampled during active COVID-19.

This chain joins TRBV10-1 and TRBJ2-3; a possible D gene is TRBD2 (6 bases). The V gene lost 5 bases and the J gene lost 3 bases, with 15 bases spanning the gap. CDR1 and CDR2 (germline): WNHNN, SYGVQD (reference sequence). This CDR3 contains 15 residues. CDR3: CASSKGRGSTDTQYF. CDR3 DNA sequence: TGCGCCAGCAGTAAAGGACGGGGGAGTACAGATACGCAGTATTTT.

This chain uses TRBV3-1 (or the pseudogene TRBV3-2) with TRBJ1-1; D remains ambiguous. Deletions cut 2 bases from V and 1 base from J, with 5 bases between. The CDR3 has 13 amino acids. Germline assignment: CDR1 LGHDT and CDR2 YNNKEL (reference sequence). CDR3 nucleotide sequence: TGTGCCAGCAGCCAAATATCGAACACTGAAGCTTTCTTT. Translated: CASSQISNTEAFF.